This passage covers 26 T cell receptor beta chains from one sample sequenced in a study of tumor and adjacent non-tumor tissue in lung cancer. The template was RNA from unsorted bulk tissue. TCRbeta libraries were built with three rounds of nested PCR, modified from ARM-PCR. Using its own MiXCR run on the multiplex PCR reads, TCRdb lists one record per CDR3 protein. The sample carries over 60,000 distinct CDR3 sequences, over 75% recorded once. What was sequenced was lung tumor tissue. These receptor sequences come from a woman aged 50 to 65 with non-small cell lung cancer.

This clonotype was seen only once. No conserved phenylalanine or tryptophan is present at the end of the CDR3, so a read error is the likely explanation. The V gene is TRBV20-1, the J gene TRBJ1-1; 7 nucleotides match TRBD1. The CDR3 consists of 16 residues. V lost 0 bases to trimming and J lost 1 base; unmatched junction nucleotides: 8. The germline V gene has CDR1 DFQATT and CDR2 SNEGSKA (reference sequence). The CDR3 bases are TGCAGTGCTAGAGATCCCGTGACAGGGTCGAACACTGAAGCTTTCATT. This gives the protein CSARDPVTGSNTEAFI.

Points on this clonotype: The junction and the germline gene differ at one end; a read error may be behind it. The V and J genes are TRBV12-3 or TRBV12-4 and TRBJ2-7; D call uncertain. The CDR3 covers 13 residues. The CDR3: CASSFIGSYEQHF. The CDR3 DNA is TGTGCCAGCAGTTTCATAGGTTCCTACGAGCAGCACTTC.

For this clonotype: One junction end disagrees with the germline gene, perhaps due to a read error. The V and J genes are TRBV11-2 and TRBJ2-1; D is possibly TRBD2 (5 bases). This CDR3 region has 12 residues. The germline gives CDR1 SGHAT, CDR2 FQNNGV. Here the CDR3 reads CASSSSPKGCLF. CDR3 nucleotides: TGTGCCAGCAGCTCTAGCCCCAAAGGGTGTCTCTTC.

The chain recombines TRBV29-1 with TRBJ2-3; D is unclear. Germline V gene sequence: CDR1 SQVTM, CDR2 ANQGSEA. V lost 6 bases to trimming and J lost 9 bases, with 25 bases between them. The CDR3 consists of 15 residues. The CDR3 DNA reads as TGCAGCGTCGTCCTATCTCACGGACCTGGGGTGACGCAGTATTTT. Protein sequence: CSVVLSHGPGVTQYF.

This sequence joins TRBV11-3 and TRBJ2-1, with 8 bases fitting TRBD1. CDR3 length: 16 residues. The junction had 5 bases not matched to a gene; V was cut back by 1 base and J by 3 bases. Germline V gives CDR1 SGHNT, CDR2 YENEEA. The CDR3 sequence is CASSLAGQGLYNEQFF. The CDR3 nucleotides are TGTGCCAGCAGCTTAGCTGGACAGGGACTCTACAATGAGCAGTTCTTC.

This clonotype came up a few times. At one boundary the junction diverges from the germline segment, which might be a read error. This rearrangement joins TRBV28 to TRBJ1-1; D is unresolved. The CDR3 loop spans 13 amino acids. CDR1 and CDR2 from the germline V gene are MDHEN and SYDVKM. The DNA for the CDR3 is TGTACCAGTAGTCGGGAGGGGAACACTGAAGCTTTCTTT. It encodes CTSSREGNTEAFF.

The genes are TRBV20-1 and TRBJ2-7, with D possibly called TRBD1 or TRBD2 (5 bases each). Looked up from germline, CDR1 is DFQATT and CDR2 is SNEGSKA (reference sequence). This CDR3 has 14 amino acids. This CDR3 is CNTPPGTQAYEQYF. CDR3 bases: TGCAATACCCCCCCCGGGACGCAAGCCTACGAGCAGTACTTC.

The CDR3 is CSVLTGSGDTGELFF. Here the CDR3 DNA reads TGCAGCGTTCTTACCGGGAGTGGGGACACCGGGGAGCTGTTTTTT. J is TRBJ2-2 and V is TRBV29-1, with D possibly matching TRBD2 (6 bases). The CDR3 has 15 amino acids. Trimming took 5 bases from V and 3 from J, leaving 16 bases between them. From germline, CDR1 is SQVTM and CDR2 ANQGSEA.

This clonotype was seen more than once but under ten times. A much more abundant neighbour one base away suggests this may be a read error. The chain recombines TRBV4-1 with TRBJ2-7, with TRBD1 matching over 9 bases. With V trimmed by 3 bases and J by 6 bases, 9 bases remained unmatched. The germline CDR1 and CDR2 sequences are MGHRA and YSYEKL. The CDR3 covers 15 residues. For the CDR3, the DNA is TGCGCCAGCAGCCAGGGACAGGGCCCCCTCGCCGAGCAGTACTTC. Residues: CASSQGQGPLAEQYF.

Note on this clonotype: Sequence at one end of the junction differs from germline and may be a read error. The rearrangement links TRBV20-1 to TRBJ2-2; a possible D gene is TRBD1 (6 bases). The CDR3 loop spans 13 amino acids. Germline V gene sequence: CDR1 DFQATT, CDR2 SNEGSKA (reference sequence). CDR3 sequence reads: CSARVLFEGEQFF. CDR3 sequence (DNA): TGCAGCGCTAGAGTCCTCTTCGAGGGGGAGCAGTTTTTT.

By sample fraction, this clonotype is medium-sized (0.01 to 0.1%). The rearrangement links TRBV6-5 to TRBJ2-1, with D possibly called TRBD1 or TRBD2 (5 bases each). CDR1 is MNHEY and CDR2 is SVGAGI in the germline V gene. V lost 3 bases to trimming and J lost 6 bases, with 12 bases between them. CDR3 size: 14 residues. CDR3 in DNA: TGTGCCAGCAGTTATTCCCCCGGGGCCAATGAGCAGTTCTTC. Encoded protein: CASSYSPGANEQFF.

As to this clonotype: Relative to the germline gene, one junction end is altered; a read error may explain this. The chain couples TRBV11-2 to TRBJ2-1; 7 bases map to TRBD2. This CDR3 comprises 17 residues. Germline CDR1 and CDR2: SGHAT and FQNNGV. The CDR3 DNA is TGTGCCAGTACCCCAGAGGGCGGGGGAGGCTCCTACAATGGGCAGTTCTTC. Protein: CASTPEGGGGSYNGQFF.

A note on this clonotype: The germline gene is not matched at one end of the junction; a read error may be the cause. The genes are TRBV20-1 and TRBJ2-5; tentative D call: TRBD2 (5 bases). Germline values: CDR1 DFQATT, CDR2 SNEGSKA (reference sequence). The CDR3 totals 15 residues. The CDR3 loop is CSATKLTGSGKTQYF. In DNA, the CDR3 is TGTAGTGCTACCAAACTGACGGGGAGCGGCAAGACCCAGTACTTC.

Notes on this clonotype: The junction shows a germline mismatch at one end, possibly a read error. The chain couples TRBV24-1 to TRBJ2-6; possible D gene TRBD1, 5 bases. CDR1 and CDR2 from the germline V gene are KGHDR and SFDVKD. The CDR3 runs 15 residues. CDR3 in amino acids: CATSDPKAGANLVTF. The DNA for the CDR3 is TGTGCCACCAGTGACCCTAAAGCTGGGGCCAACCTCGTGACATTC.

A remark on this clonotype: One end of the junction varies from germline; a read error may be responsible. The CDR3 sequence: CASSHGDRGRETHYF. In nucleotides, the CDR3 is TGCGCCAGCAGTCATGGTGACAGGGGGCGAGAGACCCATTACTTC. This sequence joins TRBV23-1 and TRBJ2-5, with 10 bases matching TRBD1. TRBV23-1 is labeled an ORF, and its function is uncertain. The CDR3 has 15 amino acids.

A few counts support this clonotype. This chain links TRBV7-9 with TRBJ1-2, with D maybe TRBD1 (6 bases). The CDR3 is made up of 14 amino acids. CDR1 SEHNR and CDR2 FQNEAQ come from the germline V gene (reference sequence). V was pared by 5 bases and J by 4 bases, with 14 bases between. The CDR3 here is CASSRDTQSYGYTF. The CDR3 bases are TGTGCCAGCAGCCGGGACACTCAAAGCTATGGCTACACCTTC.

In regard to this clonotype: It is likely a read error, because the conserved phenylalanine at the end of the CDR3 is missing. The J gene is TRBJ2-2, the V gene TRBV20-1; D might be TRBD1 or TRBD2, each matching 6 bases. The CDR3 covers 16 residues. V lost 4 bases and J 7 bases, leaving 22 bases between the germline ends. In germline, CDR1 is DFQATT, CDR2 SNEGSKA (reference sequence). CDR3 sequence: CSAIGPEGGDIGELFS. In nucleotides, the CDR3 is TGCAGTGCTATAGGTCCGGAGGGGGGCGACATCGGGGAGCTGTTTTCT.

This chain uses TRBV20-1 with TRBJ2-3; maybe TRBD1 (6 bases). There are 15 residues in the CDR3. The germline gives CDR1 DFQATT, CDR2 SNEGSKA (reference sequence). The V end was cut by 5 bases, the J end by 7 bases, with 22 bases between. The CDR3 coding sequence is TGCAGTGCTCAATCGGGACATGGGGCGCAAAATACGCAGTATTTT. It codes for CSAQSGHGAQNTQYF.

This clonotype has just one count. At one end, the junction sequence differs from germline, possibly due to a read error. The chain employs TRBV6-5 and TRBJ2-5, with D hard to call. CDR3 length: 12 residues. Germline CDR1 is MNHEY and CDR2 is SVGAGI. The CDR3 is CATSRTSEAQYF. The CDR3 DNA reads as TGTGCCACCAGTCGCACCTCAGAGGCCCAGTACTTT.

A few counts support this clonotype. A read error may be the cause here, since a much bigger clone is one base away. V and J are TRBV30 and TRBJ2-3; tentative D call: TRBD1 (6 bases). This CDR3 has 16 amino acids. Germline V CDR1 and CDR2: GTSNPN, SVGIG (reference sequence). V lost 0 bases and J 1 base, leaving 14 bases between the germline ends. CDR3 residues: CAWSVPGAPGTDTQYF. The CDR3 nucleotides are TGTGCCTGGAGTGTACCAGGGGCCCCTGGCACAGATACGCAGTATTTT.

In the case of this clonotype: Relative to the germline gene, one junction end is altered; a read error may explain this. The V and J genes are TRBV5-5 and TRBJ2-3, with D unclear. Germline assignment: CDR1 SGHKS and CDR2 YYEKEE (reference sequence). The CDR3 loop spans 14 amino acids. The CDR3: CASSLVTITDTQYF. Written as DNA, the CDR3 is TGTGCCAGCAGTTTGGTTACGATCACAGATACGCAGTATTTT.

The chain employs TRBV6-6 and TRBJ2-1; 9 bases agree with TRBD2. Germline V gives CDR1 MNHNY, CDR2 SVGAGI (reference sequence). Losses at the gene ends were 6 bases for V and 13 bases for J; bases not matched to a gene: 19. This CDR3 is built from 16 residues. The CDR3 DNA sequence: TGTGCCAGCAGCTTAGGAAGAGTAGCGGGAGAGAACGATCAGTTCTTC. As protein: CASSLGRVAGENDQFF.

In the case of this clonotype: Relative to the germline gene, one junction end is altered; a read error may explain this. The genes are TRBV6-1 and TRBJ1-5; D may be TRBD1 (6 bases). This CDR3 comprises 13 residues. In germline, CDR1 is MNHNS, CDR2 SASEGT. CDR3 amino acids: CASNPDRDQPQHF. In nucleotides, the CDR3 is TGTGCCAGCAACCCGGACAGAGATCAGCCTCAGCATTTT.

This clonotype was seen a few times. This may be a read error, as it is one base from a much larger clone. This likely comes from a read error, as the CDR3 has no conserved phenylalanine or tryptophan at its end. This chain links TRBV24-1 with TRBJ2-2; the D is unclear. Trimming took off 8 bases at V and 1 base at J, with 7 bases between the two ends. Germline CDR1 is KGHDR and CDR2 is SFDVKD. This CDR3 region has 13 residues. The CDR3 sequence is CATIAGNTGELFL. The CDR3 region has the DNA TGTGCCACCATAGCAGGGAACACCGGGGAGCTGTTTCTT.

Details on this clonotype: The CDR3 ends on some other residue instead of the conserved phenylalanine or tryptophan, so this is likely a read error. The chain joins TRBV30 to TRBJ1-2, with 9 positions matching TRBD1. Germline-derived CDR1 and CDR2 are GTSNPN and SVGIG (reference sequence). This CDR3 contains 15 residues. In DNA form, the CDR3 reads TGTGTCTGGAGTCCTTCCGGGACAGGGATGAGGGGCTACACCTTA. This translates into CVWSPSGTGMRGYTL.

Worth noting for this clonotype: Mismatch with germline at one junction end may stem from a read error. CDR3 protein: CAGSQDGGRWTEAFF. The CDR3 DNA reads TGTGCCGGCAGCCAAGACGGGGGGCGGTGGACTGAAGCTTTCTTT. The chain carries TRBV4-2 and TRBJ1-1, with D tentatively TRBD1 (6 bases). The CDR3 is 15 residues long. The V gene's germline CDR1 is LGHNA and CDR2 YNFKEQ.